Each of the 8 T cell receptor beta chains below was sequenced from the same sample in a study of blood T cell repertoires in COVID-19. Only in-frame clones appear in the TCRdb table, and some are missing; sequencing was by immunoSEQ multiplex PCR. The table lists some 90,000 clones, 82% of them singletons. Sequencing used peripheral blood. These receptors came from a man between 65 and 85 years old with active or convalescent COVID-19.

The chain couples TRBV5-6 to TRBJ1-2, with 9 bases identical to TRBD1. The CDR3 covers 15 residues. With V trimmed by 2 bases and J by 4 bases, 6 bases remained unmatched. Germline values: CDR1 SGHDT, CDR2 YYEEEE. CDR3 amino acids: CASSLPGQGSYGYTF. The CDR3 nucleotides read TGTGCCAGCAGCTTACCGGGACAGGGTTCCTATGGCTACACCTTC. Full variable domain (rest looked up from reference TRBV5-6 and TRBJ1-2): DAGVTQSPTHLIKTRGQQVTLRCSPKSGHDTVSWYQQALGQGPQFIFQYYEEEERQRGNFPDRFSGHQFPNYSSELNVNALLLGDSALYLCASSLPGQGSYGYTFGSGTRLTVV.

The CDR3, as DNA: TGTGCCAGCAGCTTAGGGGCGGGGAGCACAGATACGCAGTATTTT. It yields the protein CASSLGAGSTDTQYF. This chain links TRBV11-2 with TRBJ2-3, with a possible D match to TRBD2 (6 bases). V dropped 1 base and J dropped 0 bases, with 8 bases sitting between them. This CDR3 has 15 residues. Germline CDR1 and CDR2: SGHAT and FQNNGV.

The rearrangement uses TRBV13 and TRBJ1-2, with D unclear. V shed 1 base and J shed 7 bases, with 13 bases lying between them. Germline V lookup: CDR1 PRHDT, CDR2 FYEKMQ (reference sequence). There are 14 residues in the CDR3. The CDR3 DNA follows: TGTGCCAGCAGCTTAGTTCCGGAGTTGGGTGGCTACACCTTC. The encoded protein is CASSLVPELGGYTF.

The CDR3 here is CASSSAGQLREQFF. CDR3 nucleotide sequence: TGTGCCAGCAGTTCCGCGGGACAGCTCAGGGAGCAGTTCTTC. The chain uses TRBV6-5 and TRBJ2-1, with TRBD1 as a possible D gene (7 bases). Germline assignment: CDR1 MNHEY and CDR2 SVGAGI. V lost 4 bases and J 10 bases, leaving 17 bases between the germline ends. The CDR3 covers 14 residues.

The V call is TRBV7-8, the J call TRBJ1-1; D remains ambiguous. Germline CDR1 SGHVS, CDR2 FQNEAQ. V was cut by 1 base and J by 0 bases, with 6 bases left in between. CDR3 length equals 14 residues. The CDR3 sequence is CASSLVAVNTEAFF. CDR3 coding DNA: TGTGCCAGCAGCTTAGTGGCAGTGAACACTGAAGCTTTCTTT.

Here the CDR3 DNA reads TGTGCCAGCAGCTTCGGGCTAGCAGAGTACAATGAGCAGTTCTTC. Amino acids: CASSFGLAEYNEQFF. The chain carries TRBV5-4 and TRBJ2-1, with a possible D match to TRBD2 (5 bases). Germline CDR1 SGHNT, CDR2 YYREEE (reference sequence). V was pared by 2 bases and J by 4 bases, with 13 bases between. The CDR3 has 15 residues.

V is TRBV5-4 and J is TRBJ1-2; TRBD1 aligns across 9 bases. There are 15 residues in the CDR3. V dropped 1 base and J dropped 4; count of bases not matched to a gene: 5. CDR1 and CDR2 from the germline V gene are SGHNT and YYREEE (reference sequence). CDR3 nucleotides: TGTGCCAGCAGCTTGTCAGGACAGGGGATCTATGGCTACACCTTC. Encoded protein: CASSLSGQGIYGYTF. Drawing the rest from reference TRBV5-4 and TRBJ1-2, the complete variable domain is ETGVTQSPTHLIKTRGQQVTLRCSSQSGHNTVSWYQQALGQGPQFIFQYYREEENGRGNFPPRFSGLQFPNYSSELNVNALELDDSALYLCASSLSGQGIYGYTFGSGTRLTVV.

This clone was counted many times. This chain links TRBV29-1 with TRBJ2-2; 9 nucleotides align to TRBD2. This CDR3 has 13 residues. CDR1 is SQVTM and CDR2 is ANQGSEA in the germline V gene. After removal of 5 bases from V and 4 bases from J, the junction contained 2 bases not matched to a gene. CDR3 DNA sequence: TGCAGCGTTAGGCGGGGGGGCACCGGGGAGCTGTTTTTT. Translated: CSVRRGGTGELFF.